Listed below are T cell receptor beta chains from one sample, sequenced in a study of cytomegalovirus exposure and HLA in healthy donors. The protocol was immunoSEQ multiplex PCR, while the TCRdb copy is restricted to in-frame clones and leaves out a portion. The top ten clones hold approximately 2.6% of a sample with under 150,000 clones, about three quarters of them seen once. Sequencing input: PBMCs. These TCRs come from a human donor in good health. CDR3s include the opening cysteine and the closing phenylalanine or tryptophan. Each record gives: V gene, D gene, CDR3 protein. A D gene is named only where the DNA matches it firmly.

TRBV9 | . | CASSATSYGTDTQYF
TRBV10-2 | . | CASSAAQSFYGYTF
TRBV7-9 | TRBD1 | CASSTDRGSGNTIYF
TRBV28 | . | CASSLSSTGELFF
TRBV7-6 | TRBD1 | CASSRGPLGNTEAFF
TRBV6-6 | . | CASRPPEGRAEQYF
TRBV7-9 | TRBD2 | CSSISGGNTGELFF
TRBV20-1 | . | CSAMSFGYTF
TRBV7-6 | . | CASSLLPNTEAFF
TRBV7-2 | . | CASSPLGGTGELFF
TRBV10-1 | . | CESSPLHF
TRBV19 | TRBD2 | CASSMNLAATYEQYF
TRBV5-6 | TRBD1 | CASSLLQGSMNTEAFF
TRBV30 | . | CAWSASGANVLTF
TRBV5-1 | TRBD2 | CASSLATTSGRNYEQYF
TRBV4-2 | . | CASSQDAVPAYGYTF
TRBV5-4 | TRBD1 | CASSPGGFGYGYTF
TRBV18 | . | CASSPQQLNQPQHF
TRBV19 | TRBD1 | CATGQAGYEQYF
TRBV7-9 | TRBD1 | CASSHPGGRSTEAFF
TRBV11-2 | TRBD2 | CASAGEQAKNIQYF
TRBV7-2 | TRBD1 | CASSSSGTGSYEQYF
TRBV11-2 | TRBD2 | CASSLSLRTSNEQFF
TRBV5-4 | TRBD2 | CASSFTSGHNEQFF
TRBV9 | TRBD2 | CASSVRPSGTLSIYNEQFF
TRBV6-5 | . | CASSYEDYSGNTIYF
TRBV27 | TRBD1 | CASRLTGVNSYEQYF
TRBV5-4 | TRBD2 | CASSPLAGVGETQYF
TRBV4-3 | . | CASSHNSLRSSYNEQFF
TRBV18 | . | CASSPRGGNYEQYF
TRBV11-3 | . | CASSLAGAYNEQFF
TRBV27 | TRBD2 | CASSTRLAFHYEQYF
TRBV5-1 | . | CASSTGLHYEQYF
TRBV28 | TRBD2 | CASSRLRTSGLNEQFF
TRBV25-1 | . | CASSETVSYEQYF
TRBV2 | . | CASSGRAGNSPLHF
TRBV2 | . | CASRKRVLGNTEAFF